Below are 20 T cell receptor beta chains sequenced from a single sample in a study of T-cell reconstitution after alpha-beta-depleted transplantation in children. Unique molecular identifiers were built into the TCRbeta library. Each CDR3 protein gets one entry after TCRdb re-called the PCR reads with MiXCR. Of 450,000 to 600,000 distinct CDR3 sequences listed, over 10% are singletons. The source was PBMCs, mostly from graft donor cells, collected 360 days after TCRalphabeta/CD19-depleted stem cell transplant. The receptors stem from a male patient younger than 18 who had a stem cell transplant for acute myeloid leukemia, so the T cells may come from the graft donor.

V and J are TRBV7-6 and TRBJ1-2; 9 bases fit TRBD1. Germline CDR1 is SGHVS and CDR2 is FNYEAQ. The CDR3 is 16 amino acids. Losses at the gene ends were 3 bases for V and 6 bases for J; bases not matched to a gene: 11. The CDR3 nucleotides read TGTGCCAGCAGCTTTGGGTCCACCGGGACAGGGAATGGCTACACCTTC. Its translation is CASSFGSTGTGNGYTF.

This clonotype has only a few counts. The rearrangement joins TRBV15 to TRBJ2-1; 11 bases are shared with TRBD2. Trimming took 8 bases from V and 8 from J; bases not matched to a gene: 14. The CDR3 consists of 16 residues. Germline loops: CDR1 LNHNV, CDR2 YYDKDF (reference sequence). The CDR3 DNA sequence: TGTGCCACCGAAGGGGTAGCGGGAGGGTTCAATCATGAGCAGTTCTTC. This translates into CATEGVAGGFNHEQFF.

Only a few counts were recorded for this clonotype. The J gene is TRBJ2-7, the V gene TRBV16; perhaps TRBD1 as D (6 bases). The CDR3 is 15 residues long. V was cut by 3 bases and J by 0 bases, with 12 bases left in between. Germline V gene lookup returns CDR1 KGHSY and CDR2 FQNENV. CDR3 sequence: CASSHGAGASYEQYF. In DNA form, the CDR3 reads TGTGCCAGCAGCCACGGGGCAGGGGCCTCCTACGAGCAGTACTTC.

This clonotype has a handful of counts. The rearrangement uses TRBV7-8 and TRBJ2-5, with TRBD2 matching 8 bases. The CDR3 is made up of 18 amino acids. Germline V lookup: CDR1 SGHVS, CDR2 FQNEAQ. Unmatched junction bases numbered 15, after V lost 5 bases and J lost 1 base. The CDR3 loop reads CASSRFFTSGTVQETQYF. The CDR3 region has the DNA TGTGCCAGCAGCCGCTTTTTCACTAGCGGCACCGTCCAAGAGACCCAGTACTTC. The complete variable domain, with remaining parts taken from reference TRBV7-8 and TRBJ2-5, reads GAGVSQSPRYKVAKRGQDVALRCDPISGHVSLFWYQQALGQGPEFLTYFQNEAQLDKSGLPSDRFFAERPEGSVSTLKIQRTQQEDSAVYLCASSRFFTSGTVQETQYFGPGTRLLVL.

This clonotype has a handful of counts. The chain employs TRBV20-1 and TRBJ2-3, with 10 bases aligning to TRBD2. The CDR3 covers 15 residues. V dropped 5 bases and J dropped 0; count of bases not matched to a gene: 5. Germline values: CDR1 DFQATT, CDR2 SNEGSKA (reference sequence). The CDR3 is CSAQGLAASTDTQYF. The CDR3 DNA reads TGCAGTGCTCAAGGACTAGCGGCTAGCACAGATACGCAGTATTTT.

The rearrangement joins TRBV18 to TRBJ2-6; D remains ambiguous. The V end was cut by 4 bases, the J end by 2 bases, with 15 bases between. The CDR3 loop spans 17 amino acids. Per germline, CDR1 KGHSH and CDR2 LQKENI. The CDR3 spells CASSQGTTLAGANVLTF. In DNA form, the CDR3 reads TGTGCCAGCTCACAGGGTACGACCCTGGCTGGGGCCAACGTCCTGACTTTC.

V and J are TRBV6-5 and TRBJ1-2, with 7 positions matching TRBD1. Germline V lookup: CDR1 MNHEY, CDR2 SVGAGI. The CDR3 extends over 17 amino acids. V lost 0 bases, J lost 2 bases, and 9 bases stayed unmatched. CDR3 region: CASSYSKTGEYNYGYTF. For the CDR3, the DNA is TGTGCCAGCAGTTACTCGAAAACAGGGGAGTACAACTATGGCTACACCTTC.

This chain links TRBV4-2 with TRBJ2-5, with 9 bases matching TRBD2. V shed 1 base, J shed 4 bases, and the junction held 7 bases outside the gene matches. Germline CDR1 reads LGHNA; CDR2 reads YNFKEQ. The CDR3 length is 16 residues. The DNA for the CDR3 is TGTGCCAGCAGCCAAGGGCTGCGGGAGGGGGGAGAGACCCAGTACTTC. As protein: CASSQGLREGGETQYF.

This clonotype was seen repeatedly, ten times or more. The gene calls are TRBV28 and TRBJ2-1; 7 bases are a match to TRBD2. Germline V gives CDR1 MDHEN, CDR2 SYDVKM. This CDR3 is built from 17 residues. The trim removed 5 bases at V and 13 bases at J, leaving 23 bases unmatched. The CDR3 DNA follows: TGTGCCAGCAGTCGCACACCGACCAGCAGGGAGGGTAGTTTACAGTTCTTC. It translates to CASSRTPTSREGSLQFF.

This chain links TRBV10-3 with TRBJ2-3; 10 nucleotides line up with TRBD2. Germline CDR1 and CDR2: ENHRY and SYGVKD. This CDR3 is built from 16 residues. V dropped 6 bases and J dropped 2; count of bases not matched to a gene: 8. CDR3 in amino acids: CAISVGLAEPTDTQYF. The CDR3 DNA reads as TGTGCCATCAGCGTTGGACTAGCGGAGCCCACAGATACGCAGTATTTT.

The V gene is TRBV20-1, the J gene TRBJ2-2; 8 bases fit TRBD1. V shed 3 bases and J 8 bases; nucleotides not matched to a gene: 8. This CDR3 comprises 14 residues. Germline-derived CDR1 and CDR2 are DFQATT and SNEGSKA (reference sequence). The CDR3 coding sequence is TGCAGTGCTAGTGGGCAGGGGGCTTGGGGGGAGCTGTTTTTT. Its protein product is CSASGQGAWGELFF.

There are many counts of this clonotype. In nucleotides, the CDR3 is TGCAGTGCTAGAGATTCCTCGACCTCCTACGAGCAGTACTTC. It yields the protein CSARDSSTSYEQYF. This chain connects TRBV20-1 to TRBJ2-7; D is unresolved. CDR1 DFQATT and CDR2 SNEGSKA come from the germline V gene (reference sequence). Trimming took 0 bases from V and 0 from J, leaving 9 bases between them. CDR3 size: 14 residues.

This clonotype was seen only a few times. This sequence joins TRBV6-5 and TRBJ1-5; D is ambiguous. Germline V gene lookup returns CDR1 MNHEY and CDR2 SVGAGI. The V and J ends lost 0 bases and 4 bases respectively, with 7 bases between them. This CDR3 is built from 14 residues. CDR3 loop: CASSYSSGNQPQHF. For the CDR3, the DNA is TGTGCCAGCAGTTACTCGTCCGGGAATCAGCCCCAGCATTTT.

The chain combines TRBV29-1 with TRBJ2-6; 9 nucleotides match TRBD1. V was clipped by 7 bases and J by 0 bases; unmatched bases: 13. The CDR3 spans 18 residues. The germline gives CDR1 SQVTM, CDR2 ANQGSEA. In nucleotides, the CDR3 is TGCAGCGCGACGTTCTCGACAGGGGGGAACTCTGGGGCCAACGTCCTGACTTTC. Translating gives CSATFSTGGNSGANVLTF.

This chain connects TRBV6-1 to TRBJ2-1, with 8 bases that match TRBD1. CDR3 size: 14 residues. Germline V gene data show CDR1 as MNHNS and CDR2 as SASEGT. V gave up 2 bases and J gave up 8 bases; unmatched junction bases: 5. As DNA, the CDR3 is TGTGCCAGCAGTGAACCAGGGGGCAGGGATGAGCAGTTCTTC. Its protein is CASSEPGGRDEQFF.

Many counts were recorded for this clonotype. J is TRBJ2-1 and V is TRBV14, with TRBD2 matching over 14 bases. Germline CDR1 and CDR2: SGHDN and FVKESK. CDR3 size: 16 residues. V trimming: 5 bases; J trimming: 7 bases; junction bases outside the gene matches: 7. The CDR3 sequence: CASSFRGLAGVNEQFF. CDR3 in DNA: TGTGCCAGCAGCTTCCGGGGACTAGCGGGAGTAAATGAGCAGTTCTTC.

The V call is TRBV5-1, the J call TRBJ2-1; the D gene could be TRBD1 or TRBD2 (7 bases each). The V gene's germline CDR1 is SGHRS and CDR2 YFSETQ. The CDR3 runs 14 residues. V was trimmed by 4 bases and J by 9 bases, leaving 17 bases between them. CDR3 sequence: CASSQGGRAVEQFF. As DNA, the CDR3 is TGCGCCAGCAGCCAGGGGGGGAGGGCCGTTGAGCAGTTCTTC. The variable domain in full, with the rest retrieved from reference TRBV5-1 and TRBJ2-1, is KAGVTQTPRYLIKTRGQQVTLSCSPISGHRSVSWYQQTPGQGLQFLFEYFSETQRNKGNFPGRFSGRQFSNSRSEMNVSTLELGDSALYLCASSQGGRAVEQFFGPGTRLTVL.

The chain links TRBV6-5 to TRBJ2-6, with a weak D call TRBD1 (5 bases). V was shortened by 0 bases and J by 2 bases, with 5 bases between the two germline ends. This CDR3 is built from 15 residues. Per the germline V gene, CDR1 is MNHEY and CDR2 is SVGAGI. In DNA form, the CDR3 reads TGTGCCAGCAGTTACTCGACAGCTGGGGCCAACGTCCTGACTTTC. Amino acid sequence: CASSYSTAGANVLTF.

This chain connects TRBV20-1 to TRBJ2-7; 9 bases line up with TRBD1. The CDR3 extends over 14 amino acids. Germline V gene lookup returns CDR1 DFQATT and CDR2 SNEGSKA (reference sequence). The J segment lost 4 bases and the V segment lost 6 bases, leaving 10 bases of the junction unmatched. The chain's CDR3 is CSASEDRGLYEQYF. CDR3 in DNA: TGCAGTGCCTCAGAGGACAGGGGACTTTACGAGCAGTACTTC.

This clonotype came up many times. The chain links TRBV28 to TRBJ2-6; possibly TRBD2 for D (5 bases). The V and J ends lost 0 bases and 2 bases respectively, with 5 bases between them. CDR1 and CDR2 from the germline V gene are MDHEN and SYDVKM. The CDR3 spans 15 residues. CDR3 coding DNA: TGTGCCAGCAGTTTATGGGAGGCTGGGGCCAACGTCCTGACTTTC. Its protein is CASSLWEAGANVLTF.